The next 21 T cell receptor beta chains were all read from a single sample in a study of control samples from healthy donors and cancer patients. Some clones are missing from TCRdb's copy, which holds only in-frame ones; the method was immunoSEQ multiplex PCR. The sample lists 120,000 to 150,000 clones, approximately 93% occurring once. The source material was blood. Receptors were obtained from a man aged 18 to 35 in good health.

CDR3 amino acids: CSVWDGSGNTIYF. The DNA for the CDR3 is TGCAGCGTCTGGGATGGATCTGGAAACACCATATATTTT. The chain combines TRBV29-1 with TRBJ1-3; D remains unclear. Trimming cost V 6 bases and J 1 base, with 10 bases left between them. This CDR3 region has 13 residues. The germline gives CDR1 SQVTM, CDR2 ANQGSEA.

The gene calls are TRBV19 and TRBJ1-4, with D perhaps TRBD1 (5 bases). Trimming took 6 bases from V and 5 from J, leaving 13 bases between them. CDR3 length: 14 amino acids. Germline V gene lookup returns CDR1 LNHDA and CDR2 SQIVND (reference sequence). The CDR3 nucleotides are TGTGCCAGTAGCCGGGCCCGGACAAATGAAAAACTGTTTTTT. It is translated as CASSRARTNEKLFF.

This chain joins TRBV12-2 and TRBJ1-4; the table's D call TRBD1 went unverified against the DNA. TRBV12-2 is a pseudogene segment. There are 17 residues in the CDR3. The CDR3 protein is CASRWPGQAATNEKLFF. CDR3 bases: TGTGCAAGTCGCTGGCCAGGACAGGCGGCAACTAATGAAAAACTGTTTTTT.

This clone came up once. The chain uses TRBV6-5 and TRBJ1-3; D is undetermined. V gave up 6 bases and J gave up 4 bases, with 16 bases separating them. From germline, CDR1 is MNHEY and CDR2 SVGAGI. This CDR3 is built from 15 residues. The CDR3 sequence: CASRDTAASGNTIYF. CDR3 bases: TGTGCCAGCAGAGATACAGCAGCCTCAGGAAACACCATATATTTT.

The genes are TRBV10-2 and TRBJ1-2; 7 positions match TRBD1. V lost 3 bases, J lost 8 bases, and 3 bases stayed unmatched. The length of the CDR3 is 12 residues. In germline, CDR1 is WSHSY, CDR2 SAAADI. CDR3: CASSDNRGGYTF. The CDR3 DNA sequence: TGCGCCAGCAGTGATAACAGGGGCGGCTACACCTTC.

The V and J genes are TRBV5-1 and TRBJ2-3; 10 bases match TRBD1. CDR3 length: 15 amino acids. The germline V gene has CDR1 SGHRS and CDR2 YFSETQ. Trimming at V came to 3 bases and at J to 4 bases, leaving 5 bases not matched to a gene. CDR3 sequence (DNA): TGCGCCAGCAGCTCCTGGACAGGGGGGCCAGATACGCAGTATTTT. Amino acids: CASSSWTGGPDTQYF.

The chain has TRBV11-1 and TRBJ1-1; unclear D gene. Germline V gene sequence: CDR1 SGHAT, CDR2 FQDESV (reference sequence). The CDR3 consists of 13 residues. The germline V and J ends were trimmed by 2 bases and 3 bases, with 7 bases remaining between them. CDR3 loop: CASSLTRDTEAFF. In nucleotides, the CDR3 is TGTGCCAGCAGCTTAACACGGGACACTGAAGCTTTCTTT.

The V and J genes are TRBV11-3 and TRBJ2-7, with TRBD1 identical over 7 bases. V shed 4 bases and J 0 bases; nucleotides not matched to a gene: 6. Looked up from germline, CDR1 is SGHNT and CDR2 is YENEEA. This CDR3 is 15 amino acids long. CDR3 sequence: CASSSRDRSSYEQYF. CDR3 nucleotides: TGTGCCAGCAGCTCACGGGACAGAAGCTCCTACGAGCAGTACTTC.

The rearrangement joins TRBV7-3 to TRBJ2-3; a possible D gene is TRBD1 (6 bases). The CDR3 has 13 residues. V gave up 6 bases and J gave up 2 bases, with 9 bases separating them. Germline V gene data show CDR1 as SGHTA and CDR2 as FQGTGA. CDR3 in DNA: TGTGCCAGCAGTTGGGGGCCCACAGATACGCAGTATTTT. Residues: CASSWGPTDTQYF. Complete variable domain (other parts from reference TRBV7-3 and TRBJ2-3): GAGVSQTPSNKVTEKGKYVELRCDPISGHTALYWYRQSLGQGPEFLIYFQGTGAADDSGLPNDRFFAVRPEGSVSTLKIQRTERGDSAVYLCASSWGPTDTQYFGPGTRLTVL.

V and J are TRBV7-9 and TRBJ1-1; maybe TRBD1 (6 bases). The V end was cut by 5 bases, the J end by 0 bases, with 16 bases between. The CDR3 is 16 residues long. Germline V CDR1 and CDR2: SEHNR, FQNEAQ (reference sequence). CDR3 protein: CASSPEGGLMNTEAFF. The CDR3 region has the DNA TGTGCCAGCAGCCCAGAAGGGGGACTCATGAACACTGAAGCTTTCTTT.

This clone was observed a single time. This chain links TRBV25-1 with TRBJ2-3, with D perhaps TRBD1 (6 bases). Per germline, CDR1 MGHDK and CDR2 SYGVNS. The CDR3 extends over 13 amino acids. V was trimmed by 6 bases and J by 5 bases, leaving 12 bases between them. The DNA for the CDR3 is TGTGCCAGCAGACAGGGTAGAGGAGATACGCAGTATTTT. This gives the protein CASRQGRGDTQYF. The full variable domain, its missing parts supplied by reference TRBV25-1 and TRBJ2-3, is EADIYQTPRYLVIGTGKKITLECSQTMGHDKMYWYQQDPGMELHLIHYSYGVNSTEKGDLSSESTVSRIRTEHFPLTLESARPSHTSQYLCASRQGRGDTQYFGPGTRLTVL.

The chain has TRBV2 and TRBJ2-7; 8 nucleotides line up with TRBD1. Germline V gene sequence: CDR1 SNHLY, CDR2 FYNNEI. The junction had 11 bases not matched to a gene; V was cut back by 11 bases and J by 5 bases. The CDR3 is 13 residues long. The CDR3 coding sequence is TGTGCCTGCTCCCCGGACAGGGTAAACGAGCAGTACTTC. Translated: CACSPDRVNEQYF.

The rearrangement uses TRBV7-6 and TRBJ1-1, with D perhaps TRBD1 (6 bases). Germline CDR1 and CDR2: SGHVS and FNYEAQ. The length of the CDR3 is 15 residues. The ends were cut back, 0 bases at V and 1 base at J, with 9 bases in the middle. CDR3 region: CASSLAQGRNTEAFF. As DNA, the CDR3 is TGTGCCAGCAGCTTAGCACAGGGTAGGAACACTGAAGCTTTCTTT.

The genes are TRBV11-3 and TRBJ2-6, with D hard to call. The CDR3 extends over 16 amino acids. Trimming took 1 base from V and 4 from J, leaving 11 bases between them. CDR1 is SGHNT and CDR2 is YENEEA in the germline V gene. The CDR3 DNA reads as TGTGCCAGCAGCTTAGGTCCAGGAGCCGGGGCCAACGTCCTGACTTTC. Its translation is CASSLGPGAGANVLTF.

For the CDR3, the DNA is TGTGCCAGCAGGATTAGCAATCAGCCCCAGCATTTT. Protein sequence: CASRISNQPQHF. V gene TRBV28 combines with J gene TRBJ1-5; no firm D call. The CDR3 consists of 12 residues. The V gene lost 6 bases and the J gene lost 0 bases, with 3 bases spanning the gap. Germline V lookup: CDR1 MDHEN, CDR2 SYDVKM.

Comment on this clone: At one end, the junction sequence differs from germline, possibly due to a read error. The V gene is TRBV6-5, the J gene TRBJ2-7; D call uncertain. This CDR3 contains 10 residues. CDR1 is MNHEY and CDR2 is SVGAGI in the germline V gene. CDR3 sequence (DNA): TGTGCCAGCTTTGAGGACCTCCCTCTCTTC. Its protein is CASFEDLPLF.

The chain carries TRBV10-3 and TRBJ2-7, with D unresolved. Trimming took 3 bases from V and 3 from J, leaving 12 bases between them. Germline V gene data show CDR1 as ENHRY and CDR2 as SYGVKD. This CDR3 has 14 amino acids. CDR3 sequence reads: CAISEREVRYEQYF. The CDR3 DNA follows: TGTGCCATCAGTGAACGTGAGGTTCGCTACGAGCAGTACTTC.

This chain links TRBV3-1 (or the pseudogene TRBV3-2) with TRBJ1-4; weak D call: TRBD1 (5 bases). Germline lookup yields CDR1 LGHDT and CDR2 YNNKEL (reference sequence). CDR3 size: 15 residues. Trimming took off 5 bases at V and 6 bases at J, with 16 bases between the two ends. This CDR3 is CASSGADTFYEKLFF. The CDR3 DNA reads as TGTGCCAGCAGCGGGGCAGACACATTTTATGAAAAACTGTTTTTT.

The chain carries TRBV11-1 and TRBJ1-4; D is ambiguous. The CDR3 has 13 residues. The V end was cut by 5 bases, the J end by 6 bases, with 10 bases between. Germline CDR1 is SGHAT and CDR2 is FQDESV (reference sequence). The CDR3 loop is CASSDKSHEKLFF. DNA for the CDR3: TGTGCCAGCAGCGACAAAAGCCATGAAAAACTGTTTTTT.

A single count supports this clone. The V gene is TRBV20-1, the J gene TRBJ1-1; D is unclear. Trimming took off 3 bases at V and 11 bases at J, with 13 bases between the two ends. Germline CDR1 and CDR2: DFQATT and SNEGSKA (reference sequence). The CDR3 extends over 11 amino acids. The CDR3 region is CSASPLNEAFF. CDR3 sequence (DNA): TGCAGTGCTAGCCCCCTCAATGAGGCTTTCTTT.

The rearrangement links TRBV7-9 to TRBJ1-1, with D hard to call. Between the trimmed V and J ends, which lost 6 bases and 4 bases, there was a span of 9 bases. CDR3 length: 12 residues. Germline lookup yields CDR1 SEHNR and CDR2 FQNEAQ (reference sequence). For the CDR3, the DNA is TGTGCCAGCAGTTTGGGGTTCACTGAAGCTTTCTTT. This sequence encodes CASSLGFTEAFF.